A selection of T cell receptor beta chains follows, all from one sample in a study of glioma-infiltrating T cells after dendritic cell vaccination. Libraries were prepared by immunoSEQ multiplex PCR; TCRdb keeps only in-frame clonotypes and omits some of them. The repertoire holds about 65,000 clones, about 89% seen once, with around a tenth in the top ten. Sequenced here: blood, sampled after dendritic cell vaccination. Every receptor here comes from a human donor with glioblastoma. CDR3s include the opening cysteine and the closing phenylalanine or tryptophan. The order of the fields is J gene, V gene, clone size, D gene, CDR3 DNA, CDR3 protein. The D gene is left open where the match is weak. A row's size may be missing; if present it is once, few, many or a size class.

j_call: TRBJ1-1
v_call: TRBV6-1
clone_size: -
d_call: TRBD1
cdr3_nt: TGTGCCAGCAGTGGCTACAGATCCGGGACAGGGAACACTGAAGCTTTCTTT
cdr3_aa: CASSGYRSGTGNTEAFF

j_call: TRBJ1-1
v_call: TRBV7-8
clone_size: -
d_call: TRBD1
cdr3_nt: TGTGCCAGCAGCCTAAACCCGGGACAGGGGCGGAACACTGAAGCTTTCTTT
cdr3_aa: CASSLNPGQGRNTEAFF

j_call: TRBJ1-1
v_call: TRBV5-1
clone_size: -
d_call: -
cdr3_nt: TGCGCCAGCAGCTGGACAGTTGCAGGGAACACTGAAGCTTTCTTT
cdr3_aa: CASSWTVAGNTEAFF

j_call: TRBJ2-1
v_call: TRBV5-1
clone_size: -
d_call: TRBD2
cdr3_nt: TGCGCCAGCAGAACCACTAGCGGGGGTAACAATGAGCAGTTCTTC
cdr3_aa: CASRTTSGGNNEQFF

j_call: TRBJ1-1
v_call: TRBV10-3
clone_size: -
d_call: -
cdr3_nt: TGTGCCATCAGTGAGGCGGGGGGGCACACTGAAGCTTTCTTT
cdr3_aa: CAISEAGGHTEAFF

j_call: TRBJ1-2
v_call: TRBV10-3
clone_size: -
d_call: -
cdr3_nt: TGTGCCATCACCCCGGGGGGCCCCGGCTACACCTTC
cdr3_aa: CAITPGGPGYTF

j_call: TRBJ1-3
v_call: TRBV6-6
clone_size: once
d_call: TRBD1
cdr3_nt: TGTGCCAGCACCCTCGGGGCAGGGGGTGGAAACACCATATATTTT
cdr3_aa: CASTLGAGGGNTIYF

j_call: TRBJ2-6
v_call: TRBV4-3
clone_size: -
d_call: TRBD1
cdr3_nt: TGCGCCAGCAGCGTCACGACAGGGAACTCTGGGGCCAACGTCCTGACTTTC
cdr3_aa: CASSVTTGNSGANVLTF

j_call: TRBJ1-1
v_call: TRBV18
clone_size: once
d_call: -
cdr3_nt: TGTGCCAGCTCCCCACCTCGGGGCACTGAAGCTTTCTTT
cdr3_aa: CASSPPRGTEAFF

j_call: TRBJ2-7
v_call: TRBV6-1
clone_size: -
d_call: -
cdr3_nt: TGTGCCAGCAGTGAACGGGAGACAGGGCCCTACGAGCAGTACTTC
cdr3_aa: CASSERETGPYEQYF

j_call: TRBJ2-2
v_call: TRBV7-3
clone_size: once
d_call: TRBD1
cdr3_nt: TGTGCCAGCAGCTTGGACAGGGATCGATCCGGGGAGCTGTTTTTT
cdr3_aa: CASSLDRDRSGELFF

j_call: TRBJ2-7
v_call: TRBV7-2
clone_size: -
d_call: TRBD2
cdr3_nt: TGTGCCAGCAGCAATAGCGGGGGGGCCTACGAGCAGTACTTC
cdr3_aa: CASSNSGGAYEQYF

j_call: TRBJ2-3
v_call: TRBV7-2
clone_size: -
d_call: TRBD1
cdr3_nt: TGTGCCAGCAGCTATACAGGGACAGGGGGCGCGGATACGCAGTATTTT
cdr3_aa: CASSYTGTGGADTQYF

j_call: TRBJ1-6
v_call: TRBV4-3
clone_size: -
d_call: TRBD1
cdr3_nt: TGCGCCAGCAGCCAAAACCCCGGACAGGGGAATTCACCCCTCCACTTT
cdr3_aa: CASSQNPGQGNSPLHF

j_call: TRBJ2-2
v_call: TRBV30
clone_size: -
d_call: TRBD2
cdr3_nt: TGTGCCCACTCCCTGGGGCGGGGGGGCCGAAGGACCGGGGAGCTGTTTTTT
cdr3_aa: CAHSLGRGGRRTGELFF

j_call: TRBJ2-2
v_call: TRBV9
clone_size: -
d_call: -
cdr3_nt: TGTGCCAGCAGCCCTCAAATGGCAGGGCTCACCGGGGAGCTGTTTTTT
cdr3_aa: CASSPQMAGLTGELFF

j_call: TRBJ1-5
v_call: TRBV29-1
clone_size: -
d_call: -
cdr3_nt: TGCAGCGTTGCTACAGGGAGCGGAGAACAGCCCCAGCATTTT
cdr3_aa: CSVATGSGEQPQHF

j_call: TRBJ1-1
v_call: TRBV6-1
clone_size: -
d_call: TRBD1
cdr3_nt: TGTGCCAGCCGCCAGGCAGGGGGCTTTCAGGCTTTCTTT
cdr3_aa: CASRQAGGFQAFF

j_call: TRBJ1-2
v_call: TRBV20-1
clone_size: -
d_call: -
cdr3_nt: TGCAGTGCTCCTAACCTTTATGGCTACACCTTC
cdr3_aa: CSAPNLYGYTF

j_call: TRBJ1-2
v_call: TRBV14
clone_size: -
d_call: -
cdr3_nt: TGTGCCAGCAGCCAAGTGGGGGGGGCTGGAGTCTATGGCTACACCTTC
cdr3_aa: CASSQVGGAGVYGYTF

j_call: TRBJ1-1
v_call: TRBV11-3
clone_size: -
d_call: TRBD1
cdr3_nt: TGTGCCAGCAGCGTAGGGGACAGGACCTTGAACACTGAAGCTTTCTTT
cdr3_aa: CASSVGDRTLNTEAFF

j_call: TRBJ2-1
v_call: TRBV7-9
clone_size: -
d_call: -
cdr3_nt: TGTGCCAGCAGCTACGACACTTTTGATGAGCAGTTCTTC
cdr3_aa: CASSYDTFDEQFF

j_call: TRBJ2-1
v_call: TRBV2
clone_size: -
d_call: TRBD2
cdr3_nt: TGTGCCAGCCACCCTAGCGGGAGCTCCTACAATGAGCAGTTCTTC
cdr3_aa: CASHPSGSSYNEQFF

j_call: TRBJ2-7
v_call: TRBV5-1
clone_size: -
d_call: -
cdr3_nt: TGCGCCAGCAGCTTGAGATACGAGCAGTACTTC
cdr3_aa: CASSLRYEQYF

j_call: TRBJ1-2
v_call: TRBV6-1
clone_size: -
d_call: -
cdr3_nt: TGTGCCAGGAGTCAGGGGTCAAACTATGGCTACACCTTC
cdr3_aa: CARSQGSNYGYTF

j_call: TRBJ1-3
v_call: TRBV18
clone_size: -
d_call: -
cdr3_nt: TGTGCCAGCTCACCCGGAGGAGACTCTGGAAACACCATATATTTT
cdr3_aa: CASSPGGDSGNTIYF

j_call: TRBJ1-1
v_call: TRBV2
clone_size: -
d_call: -
cdr3_nt: TGTGCCAGCAGTGAATCAGTTAACACTGAAGCTTTCTTT
cdr3_aa: CASSESVNTEAFF

j_call: TRBJ1-1
v_call: TRBV7-6
clone_size: -
d_call: -
cdr3_nt: TGTGCCAGCAGCCAGAGACAGGATCGGAGCACTGAAGCTTTCTTT
cdr3_aa: CASSQRQDRSTEAFF

j_call: TRBJ1-3
v_call: TRBV30
clone_size: -
d_call: -
cdr3_nt: TGTGCCTGGAGTTCTCCCGGGAGCGGAGGAAACACCATATATTTT
cdr3_aa: CAWSSPGSGGNTIYF

j_call: TRBJ1-4
v_call: TRBV2
clone_size: -
d_call: -
cdr3_nt: TGTGCCAGCAGTGAAGCTATGGGGATAGGGGGAAAACTGTTTTTT
cdr3_aa: CASSEAMGIGGKLFF

j_call: TRBJ1-1
v_call: TRBV29-1
clone_size: -
d_call: -
cdr3_nt: TGCAGCGTTGCCACACCTAGGACTACACGACGGGGTGTGAACACTGAAGCTTTCTTT
cdr3_aa: CSVATPRTTRRGVNTEAFF

j_call: TRBJ2-5
v_call: TRBV2
clone_size: -
d_call: TRBD1
cdr3_nt: TGTGCCAGCGGGGACAGGGGGTCTTCCCAGTACTTC
cdr3_aa: CASGDRGSSQYF

j_call: TRBJ1-2
v_call: TRBV25-1
clone_size: few
d_call: -
cdr3_nt: TGTGCCAGCAGTCCCCCCGGCAGGGGTTGGTATGGCTACACCTTC
cdr3_aa: CASSPPGRGWYGYTF

j_call: TRBJ2-5
v_call: TRBV2
clone_size: -
d_call: -
cdr3_nt: TGTGCCAGCAGAGGGACTGAAGAGACCCAGTACTTC
cdr3_aa: CASRGTEETQYF

j_call: TRBJ1-3
v_call: TRBV14
clone_size: -
d_call: -
cdr3_nt: TGTGCCAGCAGCCAAGATCTCCCAGGGGGAAACACCATATATTTT
cdr3_aa: CASSQDLPGGNTIYF

j_call: TRBJ2-2
v_call: TRBV7-2
clone_size: few
d_call: TRBD1
cdr3_nt: TGTGCCAGCAGCTCCCGTCTGGGACAGGGAACCGGGGAGCTGTTTTTT
cdr3_aa: CASSSRLGQGTGELFF

j_call: TRBJ2-1
v_call: TRBV19
clone_size: -
d_call: -
cdr3_nt: TGTGCCAGTAGTTTGGGGCAGAGCTCCTACAATGAGCAGTTCTTC
cdr3_aa: CASSLGQSSYNEQFF

j_call: TRBJ2-3
v_call: TRBV5-1
clone_size: -
d_call: -
cdr3_nt: TGCGCCAGCAGCGGGGCCTGGGGCACAGATACGCAGTATTTT
cdr3_aa: CASSGAWGTDTQYF

j_call: TRBJ2-4
v_call: TRBV10-3
clone_size: once
d_call: -
cdr3_nt: TGTGCCATCAGTGAACAAGACAGGGCCAAAAACATTCAGTACTTC
cdr3_aa: CAISEQDRAKNIQYF

j_call: TRBJ1-6
v_call: TRBV6-6
clone_size: -
d_call: TRBD1
cdr3_nt: TGTGCCAGCGAGCTGAGGGACAGGGGTAATTCACCCCTCCACTTT
cdr3_aa: CASELRDRGNSPLHF

j_call: TRBJ2-5
v_call: TRBV5-1
clone_size: -
d_call: TRBD2
cdr3_nt: TGCGCCAGCAGCTTGGATTGGGGGGGGACCCAGTACTTC
cdr3_aa: CASSLDWGGTQYF

j_call: TRBJ2-1
v_call: TRBV30
clone_size: -
d_call: -
cdr3_nt: TGTGCCTGGAGTGGACGGGGGGCTAAGAATGAGCAGTTCTTC
cdr3_aa: CAWSGRGAKNEQFF

j_call: TRBJ1-3
v_call: TRBV18
clone_size: -
d_call: TRBD1
cdr3_nt: TGTGCCAGCTCGCCTACAGGGGTCTCTGGAAACACCATATATTTT
cdr3_aa: CASSPTGVSGNTIYF

j_call: TRBJ1-5
v_call: TRBV30
clone_size: -
d_call: -
cdr3_nt: TGTGCCTGGACCCCTGGACACCCGGGGGGTCAGCCCCAGCATTTT
cdr3_aa: CAWTPGHPGGQPQHF

j_call: TRBJ1-1
v_call: TRBV11-2
clone_size: -
d_call: -
cdr3_nt: TGTGCCAGCAGCTTAGTTTCAGGGGTGAGGACTGAAGCTTTCTTT
cdr3_aa: CASSLVSGVRTEAFF

j_call: TRBJ2-5
v_call: TRBV6-5
clone_size: -
d_call: TRBD2
cdr3_nt: TGTGCCAGCAGTTACGGGGAGGGTTACCAAGAGACCCAGTACTTC
cdr3_aa: CASSYGEGYQETQYF

j_call: TRBJ2-7
v_call: TRBV15
clone_size: once
d_call: -
cdr3_nt: TGTGCCACCAGCAGAGATATAGCAGTTTCCTACGAGCAGTACTTC
cdr3_aa: CATSRDIAVSYEQYF

j_call: TRBJ2-7
v_call: TRBV29-1
clone_size: -
d_call: TRBD1
cdr3_nt: TGCAGCGTTGGAGCCCGGGGACAGAGCTCCTACGAGCAGTACTTC
cdr3_aa: CSVGARGQSSYEQYF

j_call: TRBJ2-5
v_call: TRBV5-6
clone_size: -
d_call: -
cdr3_nt: TGTGCCAGCAGCTTGGTCGATGAGAGACAAGAGACCCAGTACTTC
cdr3_aa: CASSLVDERQETQYF

j_call: TRBJ1-5
v_call: TRBV30
clone_size: -
d_call: -
cdr3_nt: TGTGCCTGGAGTTTTACAGGGAGCAATCAGCCCCAGCATTTT
cdr3_aa: CAWSFTGSNQPQHF

j_call: TRBJ1-1
v_call: TRBV5-1
clone_size: -
d_call: -
cdr3_nt: TGCGCCAGCAGTTTCACGGGGGACACTGAAGCTTTCTTT
cdr3_aa: CASSFTGDTEAFF

j_call: TRBJ2-7
v_call: TRBV7-2
clone_size: -
d_call: TRBD2
cdr3_nt: TGTGCCAGCAGCTCCACAGCGGGACCGTCCCACGAGCAGTACTTC
cdr3_aa: CASSSTAGPSHEQYF

j_call: TRBJ2-1
v_call: TRBV11-2
clone_size: -
d_call: TRBD1
cdr3_nt: TGTGCCAGCAGCTACGGGACAGGGGAATTGAATGAGCAGTTCTTC
cdr3_aa: CASSYGTGELNEQFF

j_call: TRBJ1-5
v_call: TRBV18
clone_size: -
d_call: -
cdr3_nt: TGTGCCAGCTCACCGACAGGACGCAATCAGCCCCAGCATTTT
cdr3_aa: CASSPTGRNQPQHF

j_call: TRBJ2-3
v_call: TRBV29-1
clone_size: -
d_call: TRBD1
cdr3_nt: TGCAGCGTCGCACCGCAGACAGGGGGTCTAGATACGCAGTATTTT
cdr3_aa: CSVAPQTGGLDTQYF